The clone carrying this TCR beta chain was seen once. The antigen is unknown. Trimming shortened V by 4 bases and J by 4 bases, and 16 bases separated the two germline ends. Germline values: CDR1 LNHDA, CDR2 SQIVND (reference sequence). The CDR3 sequence is 15 residues long. Each sample yielded roughly 92,000 assayed TCR templates. The assay was immunoSEQ multiplex PCR, and TCRdb's table has in-frame clones only and misses some. Of around 110,000 clones in the sample, roughly 94% are singletons; the top ten hold 1.5% to 2%. This specimen comes from a study of siplizumab effects on memory and regulatory T cells. Study-wide points: Unstimulated subsets accounted for the mapping of only a minor share of the clones that were alloreactive.

This chain joins TRBV19 and TRBJ1-1; a possible D gene is TRBD1 (6 bases). This TCR came from a human donor in good health. Sample: non-Treg CD4+ T cells sorted from blood. The CDR3: CASSRGGVDGTEAFF. The CDR3 DNA reads as TGTGCCAGTAGTAGAGGGGGGGTCGACGGCACTGAAGCTTTCTTT.